The T cell receptor (beta chain) under discussion was sequenced for a study of blood T cell repertoires in COVID-19. Study context: PBMCs, B-cell-depleted T cells, or T cells were the source of the cDNA or gDNA that made up the material.

How the authors handled the data: The authors estimated nucleated cell counts from reference gene primer amplification. Sequenced by immunoSEQ multiplex PCR; TCRdb stores in-frame clones only, minus some. V and J calls and clone size follow that table, whereas D and trimming were derived from the DNA. This sample has around 250,000 clones, with roughly nine tenths found just once. V was clipped by 0 bases and J by 4 bases, with 11 bases between them. CDR3 length: 14 amino acids. CDR1 SGHDT and CDR2 YYEEEE come from the germline V gene. This sequence originates from a man aged 35-49 years with active or convalescent COVID-19. Sequenced material: peripheral blood. V usage is TRBV5-6 and J usage is TRBJ2-7; D is possibly TRBD2 (5 bases). The CDR3 coding sequence is TGTGCCAGCAGCTTGGGTGAGGGTGGATACGAGCAGTACTTC. Its protein product is CASSLGEGGYEQYF.